These T cell receptor beta chains were read from a single sample in a study of T cell responses to AZD1222 COVID-19 vaccine. Some clones are missing from TCRdb's copy, which holds only in-frame ones; the method was immunoSEQ multiplex PCR. The sample shows 150,000 to 200,000 clones, 80% to 95% of them seen only once. Material: peripheral blood, obtained 28 days after the second AZD1222 dose. The receptors here all came from an adult who received the AZD1222 COVID-19 vaccine. The CDR3 runs from the conserved cysteine through the conserved F or W. Rows give clone size only sometimes, using once, few, many, or a class for an expanded clone.

>TRBJ1-1|NA|TRBV5-4
CASSLRTIPRKAFF
>TRBJ1-2|NA|TRBV27
CASSRQGAEGYGYTF
>TRBJ1-1|NA|TRBV28
CASTHNQKTEAFF
>TRBJ2-1|NA|TRBV5-1
CASSLTGQYNEQFF
>TRBJ2-1|once|TRBV5-8
CASGKWSGGLNNEQFF
>TRBJ1-2|NA|TRBV3-1/TRBV3-2
CASSQFVTVDGYTF
>TRBJ1-1|few|TRBV7-3
CASSRQSGVTEAFF
>TRBJ1-1|NA|TRBV18
CASYPRGAPGTEAFF
>TRBJ2-7|NA|TRBV18
CASSRGIGTGEQYF
>TRBJ1-5|NA|TRBV28
CASSLRKRPEHF
>TRBJ2-3|NA|TRBV4-3
CASSQEPPGQGTTDTQYF
>TRBJ2-2|NA|TRBV3-1/TRBV3-2
CASSQVLAISSGELFF
>TRBJ2-1|NA|TRBV19
CASSIALANNEQFF
>TRBJ1-1|NA|TRBV18
CASSLDRLNTEAFF
>TRBJ2-7|few|TRBV5-1
CASSSECLGLAGGCEQYF
>TRBJ2-2|NA|TRBV24-1
CATRPMGQGNTGELFF
>TRBJ2-7|NA|TRBV2
CASSPVTSGRVKQYF
>TRBJ2-5|once|TRBV30
CAWAGIAGGWQDETQYF
>TRBJ2-7|once|TRBV7-6
CASSTSGTSGTREQYF
>TRBJ1-2|NA|TRBV28
CASRRNYGYTF
>TRBJ2-7|NA|TRBV5-1
CASSLATGGPYEQYF
>TRBJ2-1|NA|TRBV18
CASSARLRGTGAYNEQFF
>TRBJ1-5|few|TRBV28
CASSRIRQPQHF
>TRBJ1-5|once|TRBV6-5
CASSYSGSTDQPQHF